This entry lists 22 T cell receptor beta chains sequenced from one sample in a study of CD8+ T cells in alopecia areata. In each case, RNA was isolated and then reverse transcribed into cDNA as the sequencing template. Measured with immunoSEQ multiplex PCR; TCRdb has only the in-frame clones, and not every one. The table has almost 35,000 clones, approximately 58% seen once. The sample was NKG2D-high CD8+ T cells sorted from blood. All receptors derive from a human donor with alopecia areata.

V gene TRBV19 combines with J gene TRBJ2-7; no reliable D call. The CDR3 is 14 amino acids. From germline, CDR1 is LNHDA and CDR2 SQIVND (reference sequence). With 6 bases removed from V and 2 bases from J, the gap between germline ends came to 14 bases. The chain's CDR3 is CASSETEKTYEQYF. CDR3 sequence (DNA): TGTGCCAGTAGCGAGACGGAGAAAACCTACGAGCAGTACTTC.

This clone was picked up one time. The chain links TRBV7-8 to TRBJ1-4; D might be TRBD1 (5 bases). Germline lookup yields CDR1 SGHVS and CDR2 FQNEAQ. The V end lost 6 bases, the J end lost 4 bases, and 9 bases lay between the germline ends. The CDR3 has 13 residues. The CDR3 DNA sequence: TGTGCCAGCAGTGACAGCGTTAATGAAAAACTGTTTTTT. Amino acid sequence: CASSDSVNEKLFF.

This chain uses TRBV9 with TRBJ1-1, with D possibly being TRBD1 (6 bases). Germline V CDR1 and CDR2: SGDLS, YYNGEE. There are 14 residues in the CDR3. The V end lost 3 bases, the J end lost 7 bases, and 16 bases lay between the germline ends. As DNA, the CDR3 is TGTGCCAGCAGCGCACAGGGAGGTGGGGATGAAGCTTTCTTT. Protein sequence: CASSAQGGGDEAFF. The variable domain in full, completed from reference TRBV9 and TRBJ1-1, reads DSGVTQTPKHLITATGQRVTLRCSPRSGDLSVYWYQQSLDQGLQFLIQYYNGEERAKGNILERFSAQQFPDLHSELNLSSLELGDSALYFCASSAQGGGDEAFFGQGTRLTVV.

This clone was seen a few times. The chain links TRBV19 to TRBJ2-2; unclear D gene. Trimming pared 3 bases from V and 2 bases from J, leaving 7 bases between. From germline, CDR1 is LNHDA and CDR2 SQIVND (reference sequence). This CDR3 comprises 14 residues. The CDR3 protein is CASSILGNTGELFF. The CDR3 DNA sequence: TGTGCCAGTAGTATTTTAGGAAACACCGGGGAGCTGTTTTTT.

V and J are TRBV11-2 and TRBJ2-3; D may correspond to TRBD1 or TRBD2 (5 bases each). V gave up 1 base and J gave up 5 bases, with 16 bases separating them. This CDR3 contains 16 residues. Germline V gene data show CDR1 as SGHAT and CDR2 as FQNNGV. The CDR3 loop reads CASSLGQTRRRDTQYF. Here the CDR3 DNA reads TGTGCCAGCAGCTTAGGACAGACAAGGAGGAGAGATACGCAGTATTTT.

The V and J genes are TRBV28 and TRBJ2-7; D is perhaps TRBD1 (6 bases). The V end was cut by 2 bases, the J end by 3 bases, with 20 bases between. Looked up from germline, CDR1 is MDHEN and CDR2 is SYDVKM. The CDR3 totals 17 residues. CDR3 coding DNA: TGTGCCAGCAGTTTAAGGTCCCTTAGACAGGTGCGCTACGAGCAGTACTTC. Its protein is CASSLRSLRQVRYEQYF.

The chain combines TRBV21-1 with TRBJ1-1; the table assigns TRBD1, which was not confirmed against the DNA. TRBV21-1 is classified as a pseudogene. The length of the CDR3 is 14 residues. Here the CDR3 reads CASSKGQPHTEAFF. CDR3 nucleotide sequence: TGTGCCAGCAGCAAAGGACAGCCTCACACTGAAGCTTTCTTT.

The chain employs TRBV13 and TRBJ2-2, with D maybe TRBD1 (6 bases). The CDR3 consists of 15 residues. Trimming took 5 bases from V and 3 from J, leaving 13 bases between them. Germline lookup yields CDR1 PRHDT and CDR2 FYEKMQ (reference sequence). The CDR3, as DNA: TGTGCCAGCAGCCCCTGGACAGCCTACACCGGGGAGCTGTTTTTT. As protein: CASSPWTAYTGELFF.

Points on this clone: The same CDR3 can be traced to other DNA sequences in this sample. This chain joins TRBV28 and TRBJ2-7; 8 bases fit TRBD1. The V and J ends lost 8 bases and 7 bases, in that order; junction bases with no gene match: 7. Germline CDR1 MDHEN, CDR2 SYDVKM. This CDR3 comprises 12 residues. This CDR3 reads CASGYTGGEQYF. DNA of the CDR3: TGTGCCAGCGGATATACAGGGGGTGAGCAGTACTTC.

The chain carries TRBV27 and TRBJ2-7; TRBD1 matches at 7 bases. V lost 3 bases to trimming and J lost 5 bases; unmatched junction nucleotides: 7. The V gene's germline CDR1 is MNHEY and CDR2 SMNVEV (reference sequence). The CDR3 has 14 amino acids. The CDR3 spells CASSFEGAWDEQYF. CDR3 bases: TGTGCCAGCAGTTTTGAGGGGGCCTGGGACGAGCAGTACTTC.

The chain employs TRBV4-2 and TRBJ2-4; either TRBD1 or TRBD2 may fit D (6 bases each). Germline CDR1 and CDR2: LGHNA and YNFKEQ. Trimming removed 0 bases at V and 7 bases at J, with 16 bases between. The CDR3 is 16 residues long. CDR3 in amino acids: CASSQEGRRGGNIQYF. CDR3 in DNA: TGTGCCAGCAGCCAAGAAGGGAGAAGAGGGGGGAACATTCAGTACTTC.

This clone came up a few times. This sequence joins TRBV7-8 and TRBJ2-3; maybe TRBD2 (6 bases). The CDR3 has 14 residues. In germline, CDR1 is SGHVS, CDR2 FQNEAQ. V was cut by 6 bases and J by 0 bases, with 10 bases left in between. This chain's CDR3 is CASRGGASTDTQYF. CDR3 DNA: TGTGCCAGCAGAGGCGGGGCAAGCACAGATACGCAGTATTTT.

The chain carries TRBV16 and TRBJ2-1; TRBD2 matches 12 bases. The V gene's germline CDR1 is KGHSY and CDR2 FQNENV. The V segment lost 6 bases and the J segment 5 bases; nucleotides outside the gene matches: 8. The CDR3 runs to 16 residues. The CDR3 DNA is TGTGCCAGCAGTCATCGACTAGCGGGAGCGCACAATGAGCAGTTCTTC. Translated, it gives CASSHRLAGAHNEQFF.

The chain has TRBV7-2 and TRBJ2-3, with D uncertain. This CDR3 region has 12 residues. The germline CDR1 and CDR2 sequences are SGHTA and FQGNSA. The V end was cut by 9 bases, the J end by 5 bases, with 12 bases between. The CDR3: CASNLGGDTQYF. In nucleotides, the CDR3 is TGTGCCAGTAACTTAGGCGGAGATACGCAGTATTTT.

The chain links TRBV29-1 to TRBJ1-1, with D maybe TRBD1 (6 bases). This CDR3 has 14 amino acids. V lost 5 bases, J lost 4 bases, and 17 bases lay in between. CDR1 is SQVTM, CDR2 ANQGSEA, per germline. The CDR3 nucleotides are TGCAGCGTTAAAATCCCGGACAGTTCCACTGAAGCTTTCTTT. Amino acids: CSVKIPDSSTEAFF.

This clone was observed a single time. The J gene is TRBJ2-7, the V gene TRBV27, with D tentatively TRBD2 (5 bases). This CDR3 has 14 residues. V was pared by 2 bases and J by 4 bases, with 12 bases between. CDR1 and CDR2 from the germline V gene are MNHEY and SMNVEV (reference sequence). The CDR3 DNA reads TGTGCCAGCAGTTTAGGGGAGTTAGGGTACGAGCAGTACTTC. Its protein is CASSLGELGYEQYF.

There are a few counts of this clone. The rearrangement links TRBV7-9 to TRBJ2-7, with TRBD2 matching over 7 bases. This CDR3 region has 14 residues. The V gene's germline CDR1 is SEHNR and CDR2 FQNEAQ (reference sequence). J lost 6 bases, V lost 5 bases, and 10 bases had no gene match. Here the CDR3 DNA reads TGTGCCAGCAGCCCATGGGGAGGGCCGTTCGAGCAGTACTTC. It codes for CASSPWGGPFEQYF.

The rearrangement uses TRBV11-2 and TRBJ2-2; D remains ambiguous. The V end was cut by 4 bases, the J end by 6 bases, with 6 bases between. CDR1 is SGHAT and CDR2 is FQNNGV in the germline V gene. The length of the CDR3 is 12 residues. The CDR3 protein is CASSSPAGELFF. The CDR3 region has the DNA TGTGCCAGCAGCTCTCCGGCCGGGGAGCTGTTTTTT.

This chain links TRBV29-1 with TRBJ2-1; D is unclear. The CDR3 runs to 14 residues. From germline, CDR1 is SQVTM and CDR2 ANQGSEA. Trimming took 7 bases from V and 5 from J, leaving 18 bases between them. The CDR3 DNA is TGCAGCGCAGAGCGCGTAGGTCGACACAATGAGCAGTTCTTC. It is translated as CSAERVGRHNEQFF.

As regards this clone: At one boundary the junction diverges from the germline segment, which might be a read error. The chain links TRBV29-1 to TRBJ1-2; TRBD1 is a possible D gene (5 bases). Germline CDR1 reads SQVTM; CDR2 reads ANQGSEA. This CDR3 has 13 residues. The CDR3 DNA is TGCAGCGTTGAATGGAGGGGCAACTATGGCCACACCTTC. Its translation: CSVEWRGNYGHTF.

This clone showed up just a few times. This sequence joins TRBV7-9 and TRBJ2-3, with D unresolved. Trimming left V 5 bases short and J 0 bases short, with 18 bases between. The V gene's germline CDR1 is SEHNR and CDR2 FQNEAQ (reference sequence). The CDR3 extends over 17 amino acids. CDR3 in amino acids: CASSPNRDTVSTDTQYF. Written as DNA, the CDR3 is TGTGCCAGCAGCCCAAATCGAGACACCGTGAGCACAGATACGCAGTATTTT.

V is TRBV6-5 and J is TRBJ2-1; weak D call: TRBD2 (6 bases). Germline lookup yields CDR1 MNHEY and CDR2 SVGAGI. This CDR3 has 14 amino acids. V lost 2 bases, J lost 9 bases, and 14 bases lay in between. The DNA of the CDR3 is TGTGCCAGCAGTTACCTATCCGGGAGCCGTGAGCAGTTCTTC. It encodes CASSYLSGSREQFF.